One and the same sample provided the 28 T cell receptor beta chains below, sequenced in a study of shared clonotypes between healthy human individuals. The repertoire was sequenced with immunoSEQ multiplex PCR; TCRdb's copy has only in-frame clones and lacks some. The sample records hundreds of thousands of clones, around 73% being singletons. Input material: memory CD4+ T cells sorted from blood. Subset noted: CD45RA-negative fraction. The receptors come from a woman in her twenties or thirties in good health.

The chain has TRBV10-1 and TRBJ1-1, with D uncertain. The CDR3 contains 10 residues. Germline loops: CDR1 WNHNN, CDR2 SYGVQD (reference sequence). V was pared by 6 bases and J by 8 bases, with 7 bases between. The CDR3 DNA follows: TGCGCCAGCAGAGACTCGGAAGCTTTCTTT. Encoded protein: CASRDSEAFF.

A single count supports this clone. The V and J genes are TRBV6-1 and TRBJ2-3; TRBD2 aligns across 7 bases. Germline V lookup: CDR1 MNHNS, CDR2 SASEGT. Trimming took 0 bases from V and 3 from J; bases not matched to a gene: 9. This CDR3 comprises 17 residues. CDR3 sequence: CASSEAGREWWTDTQYF. The CDR3 bases are TGTGCCAGCAGTGAAGCCGGGCGGGAGTGGTGGACAGATACGCAGTATTTT.

The chain combines TRBV27 with TRBJ1-2; D ambiguous. V was clipped by 7 bases and J by 2 bases, with 17 bases between them. From germline, CDR1 is MNHEY and CDR2 SMNVEV (reference sequence). The CDR3 sequence is 15 residues long. The CDR3 sequence: CASTQTPTLNYGYTF. For the CDR3, the DNA is TGTGCCAGCACCCAAACCCCTACGCTAAACTATGGCTACACCTTC.

The V call is TRBV28, the J call TRBJ2-3; 7 bases align to TRBD2. J lost 3 bases, V lost 8 bases, and 5 bases had no gene match. The CDR3 totals 13 residues. Looked up from germline, CDR1 is MDHEN and CDR2 is SYDVKM. Here the CDR3 DNA reads TGTGCCAGCTTCGGGACTACGACAGATACGCAGTATTTT. Its translation: CASFGTTTDTQYF. Full variable domain (missing parts from reference TRBV28 and TRBJ2-3): DVKVTQSSRYLVKRTGEKVFLECVQDMDHENMFWYRQDPGLGLRLIYFSYDVKMKEKGDIPEGYSVSREKKERFSLILESASTNQTSMYLCASFGTTTDTQYFGPGTRLTVL.

This chain uses TRBV5-1 with TRBJ2-1; 8 nucleotides match TRBD2. Germline V gives CDR1 SGHRS, CDR2 YFSETQ. Trimming cost V 6 bases and J 8 bases; bases outside gene matches: 16. The CDR3 loop spans 16 amino acids. The CDR3 loop reads CASTGAGGPLSDEQFF. The CDR3 nucleotides are TGCGCCAGCACAGGGGCGGGAGGCCCGCTGAGCGATGAGCAGTTCTTC.

The rearrangement links TRBV11-2 to TRBJ2-7, with 8 bases aligning to TRBD1. The CDR3 is made up of 14 amino acids. Germline V gene lookup returns CDR1 SGHAT and CDR2 FQNNGV. The V segment lost 3 bases and the J segment 4 bases; nucleotides outside the gene matches: 5. CDR3 region: CASSFDRGIYEQYF. The CDR3 coding sequence is TGTGCCAGCAGCTTCGACAGGGGAATATACGAGCAGTACTTC.

A few counts support this clone. The V gene is TRBV5-5, the J gene TRBJ2-7, with D maybe TRBD2 (6 bases). V was pared by 2 bases and J by 3 bases, with 12 bases between. This CDR3 comprises 14 residues. CDR1 and CDR2 from the germline V gene are SGHKS and YYEKEE (reference sequence). CDR3 sequence reads: CASSFGGMNYEQYF. CDR3 DNA sequence: TGTGCCAGCAGCTTCGGAGGGATGAACTACGAGCAGTACTTC.

V is TRBV4-1 and J is TRBJ2-3; 10 bases map to TRBD2. V was pared by 5 bases and J by 7 bases, with 18 bases of the junction left unmatched. The CDR3 sequence is 18 residues long. Germline CDR1 is MGHRA and CDR2 is YSYEKL. In DNA form, the CDR3 reads TGCGCCAGCAGCTCTCGGGCTAGCGGGAGTGGGGGGAGAAATACGCAGTATTTT. Translated: CASSSRASGSGGRNTQYF.

The CDR3 loop is CASSFFAGQPQHF. DNA of the CDR3: TGTGCCAGCAGCTTCTTTGCAGGTCAGCCCCAGCATTTT. V and J are TRBV7-8 and TRBJ1-5; D not resolved. Deletions cut 3 bases from V and 6 bases from J, with 9 bases between. The length of the CDR3 is 13 residues. Germline lookup yields CDR1 SGHVS and CDR2 FQNEAQ. Full variable domain (outside the CDR3, taken from reference TRBV7-8 and TRBJ1-5): GAGVSQSPRYKVAKRGQDVALRCDPISGHVSLFWYQQALGQGPEFLTYFQNEAQLDKSGLPSDRFFAERPEGSVSTLKIQRTQQEDSAVYLCASSFFAGQPQHFGDGTRLSIL.

This clone was seen repeatedly, ten times or more. The chain links TRBV6-1 to TRBJ1-4; 7 nucleotides align to TRBD1. V lost 11 bases to trimming and J lost 7 bases; unmatched junction nucleotides: 10. The CDR3 is 13 amino acids. The germline V gene has CDR1 MNHNS and CDR2 SASEGT. This chain's CDR3 is CASHLDRAEKLFF. As DNA, the CDR3 is TGTGCCTCACATCTTGACAGGGCTGAAAAACTGTTTTTT.

V and J are TRBV5-1 and TRBJ2-3, with D possibly TRBD1 on 6 matching bases. CDR1 and CDR2 (germline): SGHRS, YFSETQ. Trimming took off 4 bases at V and 5 bases at J, with 14 bases between the two ends. This CDR3 contains 14 residues. The CDR3 is CASSLGQRGDTQYF. The CDR3 DNA reads TGCGCCAGCAGCCTGGGACAACGAGGAGATACGCAGTATTTT.

This rearrangement joins TRBV2 to TRBJ1-3; 7 nucleotides align to TRBD1. The CDR3 has 15 amino acids. V was pared by 4 bases and J by 4 bases, with 7 bases of the junction left unmatched. CDR1 and CDR2 from the germline V gene are SNHLY and FYNNEI. Here the CDR3 reads CASSAQTGPGNTIYF. The DNA for the CDR3 is TGTGCCAGCAGTGCTCAGACAGGGCCGGGAAACACCATATATTTT.

The chain joins TRBV5-4 to TRBJ2-5; 11 nucleotides agree with TRBD2. The closer fit of TRBJ2-7 to the DNA end suggests the J call may be wrong. Germline V lookup: CDR1 SGHNT, CDR2 YYREEE (reference sequence). The CDR3 contains 15 residues. For the CDR3, the DNA is TGTGCCAGCAGCCGGGGACTAGCGGTATCCTACGAGCAGTACTTC. Translation: CASSRGLAVSYEQYF.

This rearrangement joins TRBV15 to TRBJ2-3; a weak D match, TRBD1 (5 bases). The CDR3 has 14 residues. Trimming pared 0 bases from V and 3 bases from J, leaving 7 bases between. Germline V gene sequence: CDR1 LNHNV, CDR2 YYDKDF (reference sequence). As DNA, the CDR3 is TGTGCCACCAGCAGAGATCAGGGAACAGATACGCAGTATTTT. Translating it yields CATSRDQGTDTQYF. Drawing the rest from reference TRBV15 and TRBJ2-3, the complete variable domain is DAMVIQNPRYQVTQFGKPVTLSCSQTLNHNVMYWYQQKSSQAPKLLFHYYDKDFNNEADTPDNFQSRRPNTSFCFLDIRSPGLGDTAMYLCATSRDQGTDTQYFGPGTRLTVL.

In its sample, this clone was seen a few times. V gene TRBV11-2 combines with J gene TRBJ2-7; maybe TRBD1 (6 bases). Germline loops: CDR1 SGHAT, CDR2 FQNNGV. V lost 1 base to trimming and J lost 4 bases, with 14 bases between them. This CDR3 has 15 residues. The CDR3 protein is CASSLGQEVIYEQYF. DNA of the CDR3: TGTGCCAGCAGCTTAGGACAGGAGGTAATTTACGAGCAGTACTTC.

V usage is TRBV11-2 and J usage is TRBJ2-3; D uncertain. V was trimmed by 0 bases and J by 4 bases, leaving 11 bases between them. Germline V gene sequence: CDR1 SGHAT, CDR2 FQNNGV. CDR3 length: 15 amino acids. CDR3 in amino acids: CASSLDLVAADTQYF. CDR3 in DNA: TGTGCCAGCAGCTTAGATCTCGTGGCAGCAGATACGCAGTATTTT.

V usage is TRBV5-1 and J usage is TRBJ2-5, with 9 bases that match TRBD1. The CDR3 is made up of 14 amino acids. V lost 4 bases and J lost 5; bases outside the gene matches: 6. Germline CDR1 SGHRS, CDR2 YFSETQ. In nucleotides, the CDR3 is TGCGCCAGCAGCATACAGGGGGCAGCGGAGACCCAGTACTTC. Its translation is CASSIQGAAETQYF.

Worth noting for this clone: This sample also contains other DNA sequences that code for the same CDR3. The genes are TRBV19 and TRBJ2-3; D is possibly TRBD1 (6 bases). The V gene's germline CDR1 is LNHDA and CDR2 SQIVND (reference sequence). V shed 6 bases and J shed 0 bases, with 10 bases lying between them. The CDR3 consists of 14 residues. The CDR3 DNA reads as TGTGCCAGTAGGGGTAGGGGGAGCACAGATACGCAGTATTTT. Protein: CASRGRGSTDTQYF.

This clone appeared once. The J gene is TRBJ2-2, the V gene TRBV30; 14 bases are a match to TRBD2. Germline V gives CDR1 GTSNPN, CDR2 SVGIG (reference sequence). V lost 2 bases to trimming and J lost 5 bases; unmatched junction nucleotides: 16. The CDR3 sequence is 20 residues long. The CDR3 nucleotides read TGTGCCTGGAGTCCCGGTTGGGGAGGGACTAGCGGGAGTGGAACCGGGGAGCTGTTTTTT. Translated, it gives CAWSPGWGGTSGSGTGELFF.

The V and J genes are TRBV14 and TRBJ2-3; 9 nucleotides align to TRBD2. J gave up 2 bases and V 2 bases, and 8 bases lay outside the gene matches. Germline CDR1 SGHDN, CDR2 FVKESK. The CDR3 loop spans 17 amino acids. CDR3 DNA sequence: TGTGCCAGCAGCCAATATCGGCTAGCGGGGTACACAGATACGCAGTATTTT. The encoded protein is CASSQYRLAGYTDTQYF.

The chain has TRBV29-1 and TRBJ1-2; D remains ambiguous. V was trimmed by 4 bases and J by 3 bases, leaving 6 bases between them. Germline V gene data show CDR1 as SQVTM and CDR2 as ANQGSEA. The CDR3 covers 11 residues. CDR3 bases: TGCAGCGTTGTCCGAGACTATGGCTACACCTTC. Translation: CSVVRDYGYTF. The whole variable domain, remainder taken from reference TRBV29-1 and TRBJ1-2, is SAVISQKPSRDICQRGTSLTIQCQVDSQVTMMFWYRQQPGQSLTLIATANQGSEATYESGFVIDKFPISRPNLTFSTLTVSNMSPEDSSIYLCSVVRDYGYTFGSGTRLTVV.

This chain links TRBV6-4 with TRBJ2-7; D might be TRBD1 (7 bases). Germline CDR1 and CDR2: MRHNA and SNTAGT. This CDR3 is built from 15 residues. Deletions cut 2 bases from V and 3 bases from J, with 14 bases between. DNA of the CDR3: TGTGCCAGCAGTGACCCACAGGGGAGGAGCTACGAGCAGTACTTC. It is translated as CASSDPQGRSYEQYF.

This chain connects TRBV5-6 to TRBJ2-1; D is uncertain. Germline V gene sequence: CDR1 SGHDT, CDR2 YYEEEE. The CDR3 contains 15 residues. V lost 5 bases and J 0 bases, leaving 12 bases between the germline ends. CDR3 region: CASRPLLSSYNEQFF. CDR3 bases: TGTGCCAGCAGACCACTTCTAAGCTCCTACAATGAGCAGTTCTTC. Full variable domain (rest looked up from reference TRBV5-6 and TRBJ2-1): DAGVTQSPTHLIKTRGQQVTLRCSPKSGHDTVSWYQQALGQGPQFIFQYYEEEERQRGNFPDRFSGHQFPNYSSELNVNALLLGDSALYLCASRPLLSSYNEQFFGPGTRLTVL.

The chain recombines TRBV28 with TRBJ2-7; 9 bases fit TRBD2. The germline V gene has CDR1 MDHEN and CDR2 SYDVKM. V was clipped by 3 bases and J by 7 bases; unmatched bases: 10. CDR3 length equals 15 residues. The CDR3 reads CASSFLTSGGGEQYF. CDR3 nucleotides: TGTGCCAGCAGTTTTTTGACTAGCGGAGGGGGGGAGCAGTACTTC. The variable domain in full, with the rest retrieved from reference TRBV28 and TRBJ2-7, is DVKVTQSSRYLVKRTGEKVFLECVQDMDHENMFWYRQDPGLGLRLIYFSYDVKMKEKGDIPEGYSVSREKKERFSLILESASTNQTSMYLCASSFLTSGGGEQYFGPGTRLTVT.

The chain joins TRBV6-1 to TRBJ2-7; the D is unclear. CDR3 length: 13 residues. Germline V gives CDR1 MNHNS, CDR2 SASEGT. V shed 0 bases and J shed 1 base, with 4 bases lying between them. CDR3 sequence: CASSEARSYEQYF. CDR3 nucleotide sequence: TGTGCCAGCAGTGAAGCTAGGTCCTACGAGCAGTACTTC.

The rearrangement links TRBV10-2 to TRBJ1-2; possibly TRBD1 for D (5 bases). This CDR3 is 14 amino acids long. V gave up 7 bases and J gave up 9 bases, with 21 bases separating them. From germline, CDR1 is WSHSY and CDR2 SAAADI. In DNA, the CDR3 is TGCGCCAGCACTGCGACAGAATTCTCGGTGAGCTACACCTTC. It translates to CASTATEFSVSYTF.

The genes are TRBV5-1 and TRBJ1-3; 7 nucleotides match TRBD1. Unmatched junction bases numbered 3, after V lost 3 bases and J lost 0 bases. CDR3 length: 15 amino acids. Germline V lookup: CDR1 SGHRS, CDR2 YFSETQ. The CDR3 nucleotides are TGCGCCAGCAGCTCGACAGGGAGCTCTGGAAACACCATATATTTT. As protein: CASSSTGSSGNTIYF.

The chain links TRBV19 to TRBJ1-2, with TRBD1 matching 7 bases. V was clipped by 8 bases and J by 0 bases; unmatched bases: 6. Germline V gene sequence: CDR1 LNHDA, CDR2 SQIVND (reference sequence). The CDR3 runs to 14 residues. Here the CDR3 DNA reads TGTGCCAGTGCCGGGACAGCGGCTAACTATGGCTACACCTTC. It yields the protein CASAGTAANYGYTF.